This T cell receptor (beta chain) emerged from a study of T-cell reconstitution after alpha-beta-depleted transplantation in children. With respect to this clonotype: The antigen is unknown.

Preparation of the TCRbeta library involved a method that used unique molecular identifiers. TCRdb reprocessed the PCR reads with MiXCR, giving one entry per CDR3 protein. Counted here are about 70,000 distinct CDR3 sequences, approximately 10% occurring once; the ten biggest clones make up approximately 13%. The CDR3 loop spans 15 amino acids. Per the germline V gene, CDR1 is SNHLY and CDR2 is FYNNEI. V dropped 5 bases and J dropped 0; count of bases not matched to a gene: 7. Study-level results: The origin of high day-60 TCRbeta diversity in some patients lay in surviving recipient T cells and thymic progenitors.

The chain uses TRBV2 and TRBJ2-7; 7 bases are a match to TRBD2. Sequenced material: PBMCs, taken before TCRalphabeta/CD19-depleted stem cell transplant. This clonotype was sampled from a boy between 10 and 17 years old with acute myeloid leukemia, due to receive a stem cell transplant. CDR3 region: CASSYLAASSYEQYF. The CDR3 nucleotides read TGTGCCAGCAGTTACCTAGCGGCCAGCTCCTACGAGCAGTACTTC.